The 5 T cell receptor beta chains below all came from one sample that was sequenced in a study of blood T cell repertoires in COVID-19. Profiled with immunoSEQ multiplex PCR; TCRdb holds only in-frame clones, not every one. Among approximately 150,000 clones listed, approximately 80% were seen once. Input material: PBMCs or T cells enriched from blood (not recorded which). The receptors shown here come from a woman between 45 and 65 years old who had recovered from COVID-19.

The CDR3 DNA sequence: TGTGCTAGTGGTTTGACTGGGACAGGGTCATCCCAGCCCCAGCATTTT. Its translation is CASGLTGTGSSQPQHF. V usage is TRBV12-5 and J usage is TRBJ1-5, with 9 bases identical to TRBD1. The germline V gene encodes CDR1 LGHNT and CDR2 FRNRAP. Trimming removed 2 bases from V and 7 bases from J; junction bases left unmatched: 9. This CDR3 contains 16 residues.

The rearrangement links TRBV28 to TRBJ2-7; D not resolved. Between the trimmed V and J ends, which lost 5 bases and 3 bases, there was a span of 5 bases. The CDR3 spans 11 residues. Germline CDR1 is MDHEN and CDR2 is SYDVKM. For the CDR3, the DNA is TGTGCCAGCAGTCCTTACTACGAGCAGTACTTC. This encodes CASSPYYEQYF.

The J gene is TRBJ2-1, the V gene TRBV7-2; 7 nucleotides agree with TRBD1. This CDR3 contains 14 residues. Germline CDR1 and CDR2: SGHTA and FQGNSA. Trimming took 5 bases from V and 8 from J; bases not matched to a gene: 9. CDR3 loop: CASSNRGPSYEQFF. The CDR3 DNA reads as TGTGCCAGCAGCAACAGGGGTCCGAGCTATGAGCAGTTCTTC.

The chain has TRBV7-9 and TRBJ2-2; tentatively, D is TRBD2 (5 bases). V lost 4 bases and J lost 5, with 20 bases in between. The CDR3 contains 17 residues. Germline V gene lookup returns CDR1 SEHNR and CDR2 FQNEAQ (reference sequence). The CDR3 region has the DNA TGTGCCAGCAGCTCCCTCCTGACGGGATTACGGACCGGGGAGCTGTTTTTT. It yields the protein CASSSLLTGLRTGELFF.

This clone was found a few times. The V gene is TRBV11-2, the J gene TRBJ2-7; TRBD1 is a possible D gene (6 bases). V was clipped by 0 bases and J by 2 bases, with 14 bases between them. Germline V CDR1 and CDR2: SGHAT, FQNNGV. The CDR3 consists of 16 residues. The CDR3 DNA follows: TGTGCCAGCAGCTTAGATCAGTGGACAGCAACCTACGAGCAGTACTTC. This encodes CASSLDQWTATYEQYF.